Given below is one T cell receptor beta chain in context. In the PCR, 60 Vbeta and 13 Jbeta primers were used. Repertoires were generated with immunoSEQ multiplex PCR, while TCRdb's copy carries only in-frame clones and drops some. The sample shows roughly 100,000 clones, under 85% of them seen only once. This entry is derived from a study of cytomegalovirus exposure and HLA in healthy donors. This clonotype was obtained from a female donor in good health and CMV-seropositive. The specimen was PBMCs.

In DNA, the CDR3 is TGCAGCGTTGGCGGACAGGGTCGGAACACCGGGGAGCTGTTTTTT. It codes for CSVGGQGRNTGELFF. The chain joins TRBV29-1 to TRBJ2-2; 8 positions agree with TRBD1. The CDR3 runs to 15 residues. The junction had 5 bases not matched to a gene; V was cut back by 4 bases and J by 1 base. Germline V gene sequence: CDR1 SQVTM, CDR2 ANQGSEA.